Listed here are 11 T cell receptor beta chains from one sample, sequenced in a study of T cell responses to AZD1222 COVID-19 vaccine. Clones were read by immunoSEQ multiplex PCR, and TCRdb kept only the in-frame ones, dropping some. The sample consists of over 75,000 clones, roughly 89% of them appearing once. The sequencing used peripheral blood, collected 28 days after the second AZD1222 dose. Receptor source: an adult who received the AZD1222 COVID-19 vaccine.

The V and J genes are TRBV7-9 and TRBJ1-2; D not certain. Trimming left V 3 bases short and J 7 bases short, with 15 bases between. The germline CDR1 and CDR2 sequences are SEHNR and FQNEAQ (reference sequence). The CDR3 length is 14 residues. CDR3 amino acids: CASSFGRDSGGYTF. The CDR3 DNA follows: TGTGCCAGCAGCTTCGGCCGAGATTCTGGTGGCTACACCTTC.

The J gene is TRBJ1-5, the V gene TRBV5-1, with D perhaps matching TRBD1 (6 bases). Germline CDR1 is SGHRS and CDR2 is YFSETQ. The CDR3 runs to 15 residues. The V end was cut by 0 bases, the J end by 3 bases, with 10 bases between. CDR3 DNA: TGCGCCAGCAGCTTGGTGGGGGCGCCCAATCAGCCCCAGCATTTT. This translates into CASSLVGAPNQPQHF.

This chain uses TRBV24-1 with TRBJ1-2; tentative D call: TRBD1 (6 bases). Trimming stripped 4 bases from V and 0 bases from J, with 17 bases between. CDR3 length equals 17 residues. CDR1 and CDR2 (germline): KGHDR, SFDVKD. CDR3 coding DNA: TGTGCCACCAGTGAATCCGGGACACCAGTATCTAACTATGGCTACACCTTC. Amino acid sequence: CATSESGTPVSNYGYTF.

Only a few counts were recorded for this clone. The chain is built from TRBV19 and TRBJ2-2, with D perhaps matching TRBD2 (5 bases). Per the germline V gene, CDR1 is LNHDA and CDR2 is SQIVND (reference sequence). The V end was cut by 3 bases, the J end by 3 bases, with 11 bases between. This CDR3 is 15 amino acids long. As DNA, the CDR3 is TGTGCCAGTAGTATCAGCGGTCCTTACACCGGGGAGCTGTTTTTT. Translated, it gives CASSISGPYTGELFF.

V and J are TRBV5-5 and TRBJ1-2; TRBD1 aligns across 9 bases. V gave up 3 bases and J gave up 7 bases; unmatched junction bases: 13. This CDR3 is built from 16 residues. Germline CDR1 and CDR2: SGHKS and YYEKEE (reference sequence). The CDR3 coding sequence is TGTGCCAGCAGCTCCATCCCCGGGACAGGGCAAGGTGGCTACACCTTC. Translated, it gives CASSSIPGTGQGGYTF. Together with reference TRBV5-5 and TRBJ1-2, the CDR3 gives the full variable domain: DAGVTQSPTHLIKTRGQQVTLRCSPISGHKSVSWYQQVLGQGPQFIFQYYEKEERGRGNFPDRFSARQFPNYSSELNVNALLLGDSALYLCASSSIPGTGQGGYTFGSGTRLTVV.

V usage is TRBV6-5 and J usage is TRBJ1-1; 10 bases map to TRBD1. The length of the CDR3 is 16 residues. Losses at the gene ends were 2 bases for V and 1 base for J; bases not matched to a gene: 4. Germline lookup yields CDR1 MNHEY and CDR2 SVGAGI. CDR3 in amino acids: CASSYGTGAGNTEAFF. For the CDR3, the DNA is TGTGCCAGCAGTTACGGGACAGGGGCTGGGAACACTGAAGCTTTCTTT.

The chain carries TRBV11-2 and TRBJ1-4, with D unresolved. This CDR3 is built from 12 residues. V was shortened by 5 bases and J by 9 bases, with 10 bases between the two germline ends. CDR1 is SGHAT and CDR2 is FQNNGV in the germline V gene. The CDR3 reads CASSAQGQKLFF. In nucleotides, the CDR3 is TGTGCCAGCAGCGCTCAAGGGCAAAAACTGTTTTTT.

The genes are TRBV7-9 and TRBJ1-4, with D uncertain. This CDR3 spans 11 amino acids. V lost 3 bases and J lost 8, with 4 bases in between. Per the germline V gene, CDR1 is SEHNR and CDR2 is FQNEAQ (reference sequence). The CDR3 sequence is CASSFDEKLFF. CDR3 coding DNA: TGTGCCAGCAGCTTTGACGAAAAACTGTTTTTT.

The V call is TRBV5-1, the J call TRBJ1-1; TRBD1 aligns across 10 bases. The germline V gene has CDR1 SGHRS and CDR2 YFSETQ. The CDR3 length is 13 residues. V lost 4 bases to trimming and J lost 7 bases; unmatched junction nucleotides: 4. CDR3 sequence (DNA): TGCGCCAGCAGCGGGGGACAGGGGTTTGAAGCTTTCTTT. It is translated as CASSGGQGFEAFF.

V and J are TRBV28 and TRBJ2-5; D might be TRBD1 or TRBD2, each matching 7 bases. CDR1 is MDHEN and CDR2 is SYDVKM in the germline V gene. V shed 6 bases and J shed 4 bases, with 18 bases lying between them. This CDR3 is built from 15 residues. In DNA form, the CDR3 reads TGTGCCAGCAGGCCCGGGGGGCAGGGGGTAGAGACCCAGTACTTC. It translates to CASRPGGQGVETQYF.

The chain joins TRBV7-2 to TRBJ1-2; D perhaps matches TRBD1 (5 bases). This CDR3 is built from 14 residues. The germline V and J ends were trimmed by 1 base and 8 bases, with 14 bases remaining between them. Germline V gene data show CDR1 as SGHTA and CDR2 as FQGNSA. The CDR3 reads CASSLGGGDGGYTF. CDR3 DNA: TGTGCCAGCAGCTTAGGGGGCGGAGACGGAGGCTACACCTTC.